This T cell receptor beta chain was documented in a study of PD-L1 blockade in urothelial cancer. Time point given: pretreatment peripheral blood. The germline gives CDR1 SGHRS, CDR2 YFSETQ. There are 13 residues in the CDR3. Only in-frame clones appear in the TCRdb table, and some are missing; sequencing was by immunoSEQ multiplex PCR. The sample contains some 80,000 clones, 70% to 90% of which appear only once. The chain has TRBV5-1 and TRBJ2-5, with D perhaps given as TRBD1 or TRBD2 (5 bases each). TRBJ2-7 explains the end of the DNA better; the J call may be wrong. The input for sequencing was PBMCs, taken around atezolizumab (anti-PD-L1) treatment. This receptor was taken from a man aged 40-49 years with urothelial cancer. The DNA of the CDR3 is TGCGCCAGCAGCTTGATGGGGGCCTACGAGCAGTACTTC. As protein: CASSLMGAYEQYF.